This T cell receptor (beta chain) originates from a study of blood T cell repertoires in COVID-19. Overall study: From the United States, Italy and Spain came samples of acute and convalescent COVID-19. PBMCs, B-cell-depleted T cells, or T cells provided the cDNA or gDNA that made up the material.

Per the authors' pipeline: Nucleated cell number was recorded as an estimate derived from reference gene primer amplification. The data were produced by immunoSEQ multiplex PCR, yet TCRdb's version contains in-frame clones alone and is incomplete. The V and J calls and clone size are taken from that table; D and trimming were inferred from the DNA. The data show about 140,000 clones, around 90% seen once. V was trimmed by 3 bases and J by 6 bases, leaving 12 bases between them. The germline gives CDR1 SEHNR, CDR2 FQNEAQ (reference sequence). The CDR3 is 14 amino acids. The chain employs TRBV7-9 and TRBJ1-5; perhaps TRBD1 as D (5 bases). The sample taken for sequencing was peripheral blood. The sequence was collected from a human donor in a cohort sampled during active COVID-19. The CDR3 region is CASSFRGERQPQHF. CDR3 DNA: TGTGCCAGCAGCTTTCGGGGGGAGCGTCAGCCCCAGCATTTT. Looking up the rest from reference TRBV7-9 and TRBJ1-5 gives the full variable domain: DTGVSQNPRHKITKRGQNVTFRCDPISEHNRLYWYRQTLGQGPEFLTYFQNEAQLEKSRLLSDRFSAERPKGSFSTLEIQRTEQGDSAMYLCASSFRGERQPQHFGDGTRLSIL.